One sample yielded the 16 T cell receptor beta chains listed below, sequenced in a study of long-term antiretroviral therapy in people with HIV. With survey level as its setting, the immunoSEQ assay was v3.0. Profiled with immunoSEQ multiplex PCR; TCRdb holds only in-frame clones, not every one. The repertoire holds 20,000 to 25,000 clones, with around four fifths as singletons. This specimen was unsorted PBMCs, taken 1.9 years after starting antiretroviral therapy. The source is a woman in her fifties or sixties with HIV.

The chain has TRBV5-6 and TRBJ2-7; D is unresolved. Germline CDR1 is SGHDT and CDR2 is YYEEEE. With 4 bases removed from V and 0 bases from J, the gap between germline ends came to 8 bases. CDR3 size: 13 residues. The CDR3 nucleotides read TGTGCCAGCAGCCTTACGTCCTCCTACGAGCAGTACTTC. Protein: CASSLTSSYEQYF.

This rearrangement joins TRBV6-5 to TRBJ1-1; D is possibly TRBD1 (5 bases). Trimming removed 6 bases at V and 5 bases at J, with 13 bases between. This CDR3 has 13 amino acids. Germline V gives CDR1 MNHEY, CDR2 SVGAGI. The CDR3 protein is CASRQGGRTEAFF. The CDR3 nucleotides read TGTGCCAGCAGGCAGGGAGGGAGGACTGAAGCTTTCTTT.

The chain is built from TRBV20-1 and TRBJ1-1; perhaps TRBD1 as D (5 bases). Germline values: CDR1 DFQATT, CDR2 SNEGSKA (reference sequence). CDR3 size: 11 residues. Trimming shortened V by 6 bases and J by 10 bases, and 15 bases separated the two germline ends. The CDR3 sequence: CSAGKAGIAFF. CDR3 DNA sequence: TGCAGTGCCGGAAAGGCAGGGATAGCTTTCTTT.

V gene TRBV6-4 combines with J gene TRBJ1-6; unclear D gene. Germline V lookup: CDR1 MRHNA, CDR2 SNTAGT. V was pared by 5 bases and J by 8 bases, with 13 bases between. CDR3 size: 14 residues. The CDR3 spells CASSLRQGDSPLHF. The CDR3 DNA follows: TGTGCCAGCAGTCTACGACAAGGAGATTCACCCCTCCACTTT.

This clone has only one observation. The chain is built from TRBV5-6 and TRBJ1-1; D ambiguous. V lost 3 bases and J lost 2, with 8 bases in between. The CDR3 runs 13 residues. The V gene's germline CDR1 is SGHDT and CDR2 YYEEEE. The CDR3 reads CASSSGTNTEAFF. The CDR3 DNA is TGTGCCAGCAGCTCGGGCACTAACACTGAAGCTTTCTTT.

The CDR3 sequence is CASSSSARSSYEQYF. The CDR3 coding sequence is TGTGCCAGTAGTTCCTCAGCCAGGAGCTCCTACGAGCAGTACTTC. The V and J genes are TRBV19 and TRBJ2-7; unclear D gene. The length of the CDR3 is 15 residues. Germline CDR1 is LNHDA and CDR2 is SQIVND (reference sequence). V was cut by 5 bases and J by 0 bases, with 14 bases left in between.

In its sample, this clone was seen once. CDR3 in DNA: TGTGCCAGCAGGACCACGTGGGGTACGCAGTATTTT. Its protein product is CASRTTWGTQYF. This chain joins TRBV7-3 and TRBJ2-3; unclear D gene. CDR3 size: 12 residues. Trimming took off 6 bases at V and 8 bases at J, with 12 bases between the two ends. Germline CDR1 reads SGHTA; CDR2 reads FQGTGA. The full variable domain, completed using reference TRBV7-3 and TRBJ2-3, is GAGVSQTPSNKVTEKGKYVELRCDPISGHTALYWYRQSLGQGPEFLIYFQGTGAADDSGLPNDRFFAVRPEGSVSTLKIQRTERGDSAVYLCASRTTWGTQYFGPGTRLTVL.

The chain employs TRBV18 and TRBJ2-5; TRBD1 matches at 8 bases. CDR1 and CDR2 from the germline V gene are KGHSH and LQKENI. Trimming removed 3 bases from V and 2 bases from J; junction bases left unmatched: 8. CDR3 size: 16 residues. CDR3 region: CASSPLGTGSQETQYF. In DNA, the CDR3 is TGTGCCAGCTCACCCCTGGGGACAGGATCGCAAGAGACCCAGTACTTC. Together with reference TRBV18 and TRBJ2-5, the CDR3 gives the full variable domain: NAGVMQNPRHLVRRRGQEARLRCSPMKGHSHVYWYRQLPEEGLKFMVYLQKENIIDESGMPKERFSAEFPKEGPSILRIQQVVRGDSAAYFCASSPLGTGSQETQYFGPGTRLLVL.

This chain uses TRBV5-1 with TRBJ2-5; D remains ambiguous. V lost 1 base and J 2 bases, leaving 6 bases between the germline ends. There are 13 residues in the CDR3. The V gene's germline CDR1 is SGHRS and CDR2 YFSETQ. The CDR3 DNA reads TGCGCCAGCAGCTTGTACAGACAAGAGACCCAGTACTTC. It translates to CASSLYRQETQYF.

This chain connects TRBV14 to TRBJ1-2; no reliable D call. Germline lookup yields CDR1 SGHDN and CDR2 FVKESK. The CDR3 covers 16 residues. Trimming pared 1 base from V and 0 bases from J, leaving 12 bases between. The CDR3 is CASSQGRRATNYGYTF. The CDR3 DNA is TGTGCCAGCAGCCAAGGGAGGAGGGCAACTAACTATGGCTACACCTTC.

The gene calls are TRBV7-2 and TRBJ1-1; 8 nucleotides align to TRBD1. Germline V CDR1 and CDR2: SGHTA, FQGNSA. The CDR3 contains 15 residues. Losses at the gene ends were 5 bases for V and 8 bases for J; bases not matched to a gene: 13. The CDR3 region has the DNA TGTGCCAGCAGCCCAGGGGGACAGGCCCTGAGGGAAGCTTTCTTT. It codes for CASSPGGQALREAFF. Drawing the rest from reference TRBV7-2 and TRBJ1-1, the complete variable domain is GAGVSQSPSNKVTEKGKDVELRCDPISGHTALYWYRQSLGQGLEFLIYFQGNSAPDKSGLPSDRFSAERTGGSVSTLTIQRTQQEDSAVYLCASSPGGQALREAFFGQGTRLTVV.

This clone was seen more than once but under ten times. The rearrangement joins TRBV6-5 to TRBJ1-6; 7 positions match TRBD1. V gave up 6 bases and J gave up 6 bases; unmatched junction bases: 8. CDR1 is MNHEY and CDR2 is SVGAGI in the germline V gene. This CDR3 comprises 15 residues. Here the CDR3 DNA reads TGTGCCAGCAGACCAGAGGGGGCGCTTAATTCACCCCTCCACTTT. Its protein is CASRPEGALNSPLHF.

V is TRBV5-4 and J is TRBJ2-7; TRBD2 aligns across 8 bases. The germline CDR1 and CDR2 sequences are SGHNT and YYREEE (reference sequence). The V and J ends lost 0 bases and 0 bases, in that order; junction bases with no gene match: 5. The CDR3 loop spans 16 amino acids. The CDR3 coding sequence is TGTGCCAGCAGCTTGGCCGGCGGGGGGAGCTCCTACGAGCAGTACTTC. Protein product: CASSLAGGGSSYEQYF. Based on the CDR3 plus reference TRBV5-4 and TRBJ2-7, the full variable domain is ETGVTQSPTHLIKTRGQQVTLRCSSQSGHNTVSWYQQALGQGPQFIFQYYREEENGRGNFPPRFSGLQFPNYSSELNVNALELDDSALYLCASSLAGGGSSYEQYFGPGTRLTVT.

The rearrangement uses TRBV7-9 and TRBJ1-4; D is ambiguous. Germline CDR1 and CDR2: SEHNR and FQNEAQ (reference sequence). Between the trimmed V and J ends, which lost 5 bases and 5 bases, there was a span of 18 bases. This CDR3 region has 16 residues. CDR3 region: CASSPTASFRNEKLFF. The CDR3 bases are TGTGCCAGCAGCCCAACGGCGTCCTTTAGAAATGAAAAACTGTTTTTT.

The chain has TRBV14 and TRBJ2-2, with D perhaps TRBD2 (6 bases). The CDR3 is 16 amino acids. Trimming took off 2 bases at V and 3 bases at J, with 13 bases between the two ends. Germline V gene lookup returns CDR1 SGHDN and CDR2 FVKESK. CDR3 nucleotide sequence: TGTGCCAGCAGCCAATATGTGGGGGACTACACCGGGGAGCTGTTTTTT. It codes for CASSQYVGDYTGELFF.

This sequence joins TRBV7-2 and TRBJ2-7; the match to TRBD2 covers 10 bases. The germline CDR1 and CDR2 sequences are SGHTA and FQGNSA. The CDR3 covers 15 residues. Germline trimming cut 1 base from V and 2 bases from J; bases unmatched to any gene: 2. The CDR3 DNA is TGTGCCAGCAGCTTAGGCCTAGCGGGGGCCTACGAGCAGTACTTC. This codes for CASSLGLAGAYEQYF. Filled out from reference TRBV7-2 and TRBJ2-7, the complete variable domain reads GAGVSQSPSNKVTEKGKDVELRCDPISGHTALYWYRQSLGQGLEFLIYFQGNSAPDKSGLPSDRFSAERTGGSVSTLTIQRTQQEDSAVYLCASSLGLAGAYEQYFGPGTRLTVT.